Listed below are T cell receptor beta chains from one sample, sequenced in a study of blood T cell repertoires in COVID-19. Measured with immunoSEQ multiplex PCR; TCRdb has only the in-frame clones, and not every one. The sample shows more than 95,000 clones, 80% to 85% of them seen only once. Sequenced sample: peripheral blood. These receptors all stem from a woman of 80 years or more with acute or convalescent COVID-19. CDR3s leave out the opening cysteine and the closing phenylalanine or tryptophan. The order of the fields is J gene, V gene, CDR3 protein.

>TRBJ2-1|TRBV24-1
ATSDRGQGPYNEQF
>TRBJ1-4|TRBV5-1
ASRTGEKLF
>TRBJ2-1|TRBV14
ASTAGPPFGEQF
>TRBJ1-4|TRBV14
ASSPSQGAGEKLF
>TRBJ2-3|TRBV3-1/TRBV3-2
ASSQDRLGSTDTQY
>TRBJ1-5|TRBV5-6
ASSQQGLVGNQPQH
>TRBJ2-1|TRBV4-1
ASSQVGGNEQF
>TRBJ1-3|TRBV11-2
ASSLRQGGRRSGNTIY
>TRBJ1-3|TRBV6-1
ASSEQGNTIY
>TRBJ2-3|TRBV6-2/TRBV6-3
ASSYSSLLAETDTQY
>TRBJ1-5|TRBV10-3
AISDSQGGYQPQH
>TRBJ2-1|TRBV28
ASSFSAGGQF
>TRBJ2-7|TRBV6-2/TRBV6-3
ASSYSRTSGPPSSYEQY
>TRBJ2-7|TRBV15
ATSRDTRASSYEQY
>TRBJ2-5|TRBV5-4
ASSPHGYETQY
>TRBJ2-1|TRBV27
ASSLVLGGGEQF
>TRBJ2-1|TRBV2
ASSGDTYNEQF
>TRBJ1-4|TRBV28
ASSGPGSLNEKLF
>TRBJ1-1|TRBV24-1
ATSGQGPDTEAF
>TRBJ1-1|TRBV27
ASKFDRDSPIGGEAF
>TRBJ2-1|TRBV9
ASSVDQRDYNEQF
>TRBJ1-5|TRBV27
ASSFTGDYQPQH
>TRBJ2-5|TRBV5-1
ASSTLLAGDGETQY
>TRBJ2-1|TRBV18
ASSPFSLAAYNEQF
>TRBJ1-1|TRBV27
ASSLWQGNTEAF
>TRBJ2-7|TRBV7-2
ASSLYGYPSYEQY
>TRBJ2-3|TRBV5-1
ASSLAQGADTQY
>TRBJ1-2|TRBV6-1
ASSDWGQGSYT
>TRBJ1-5|TRBV24-1
ATSAHLSTQPQH
>TRBJ2-1|TRBV29-1
SVLAGGFNEQF
>TRBJ1-1|TRBV19
ASSIVQGGTEAF
>TRBJ2-1|TRBV6-5
ASSYLLAGEDNEQF
>TRBJ2-4|TRBV27
ASSKRTSGERIQY
>TRBJ1-1|TRBV27
ASSLRGLNTEAF
>TRBJ1-5|TRBV6-5
ASTSEGRQPQH
>TRBJ2-3|TRBV5-4
ASSLVQREDTQY
>TRBJ2-5|TRBV6-1
ASSEVRIAGVKETQY
>TRBJ2-6|TRBV6-6
ASSRTGRLAGIGGANVLT
>TRBJ2-1|TRBV3-1/TRBV3-2
ASSRSYAMF
>TRBJ2-5|TRBV5-5
ASSLGVQETQY
>TRBJ1-6|TRBV2
ASRHGGNNSPLH
>TRBJ2-2|TRBV2
ASRTTGTSGGELF
>TRBJ2-3|TRBV7-9
ASSLQADTQY
>TRBJ1-1|TRBV20-1
SARDPTEAF